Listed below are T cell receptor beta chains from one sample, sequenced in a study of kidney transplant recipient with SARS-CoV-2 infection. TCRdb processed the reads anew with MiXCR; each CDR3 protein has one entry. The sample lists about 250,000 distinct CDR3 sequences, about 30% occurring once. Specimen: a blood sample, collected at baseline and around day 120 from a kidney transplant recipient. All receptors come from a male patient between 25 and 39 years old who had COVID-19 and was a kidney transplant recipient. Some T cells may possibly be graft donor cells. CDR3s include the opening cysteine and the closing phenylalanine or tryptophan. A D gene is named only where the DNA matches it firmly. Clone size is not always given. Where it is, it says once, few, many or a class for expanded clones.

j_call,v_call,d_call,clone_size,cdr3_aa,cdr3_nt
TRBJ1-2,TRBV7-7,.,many,CASSSGFKCRKTYGYTF,TGTGCCAGCAGCTCAGGCTTTAAGTGCCGAAAGACCTATGGCTACACCTTC
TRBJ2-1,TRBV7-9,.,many,CASSLVSGSSYNEQFF,TGTGCCAGCAGCTTAGTTAGCGGCAGCTCCTACAATGAGCAGTTCTTC
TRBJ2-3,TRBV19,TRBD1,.,CASRQGATDTQYF,TGTGCCAGTAGGCAGGGGGCAACAGATACGCAGTATTTT
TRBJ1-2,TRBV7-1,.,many,CASSFWDHEGKTYGYTF,TGTGCCAGCAGCTTTTGGGATCACGAGGGAAAGACCTATGGCTACACCTTC
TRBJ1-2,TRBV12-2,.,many,CASRLGVTPRKTYGYTF,TGTGCAAGTCGCTTAGGGGTGACTCCACGAAAGACCTATGGCTACACCTTC
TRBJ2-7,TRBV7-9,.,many,CASSYQRAHRFSEQYF,TGTGCCAGCAGCTACCAGCGGGCCCACCGTTTTAGCGAGCAGTACTTC
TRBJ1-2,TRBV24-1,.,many,CATSSQVSTRKTYGYTF,TGTGCCACCAGTTCCCAGGTTAGTACCAGAAAGACCTATGGCTACACCTTC
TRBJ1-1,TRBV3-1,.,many,CASSQDLGSTEAFF,TGTGCCAGCAGCCAAGATCTGGGGAGCACTGAAGCTTTCTTT
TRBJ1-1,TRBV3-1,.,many,CASSNAYPISIRTEAFF,TGTGCCAGCAGCAACGCATATCCCATTTCAATTCGCACTGAAGCTTTCTTT
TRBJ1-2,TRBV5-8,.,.,CARTWRHPRKTYGYTF,TGTGCCCGCACGTGGCGTCATCCACGAAAGACCTATGGCTACACCTTC
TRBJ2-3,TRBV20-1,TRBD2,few,CSVAGGGTDTQYF,TGCAGTGTAGCGGGGGGGGGCACAGATACGCAGTATTTT
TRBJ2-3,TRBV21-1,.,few,CASRDAIATVMQDTQYF,TGTGCCAGCAGGGATGCAATAGCTACAGTCATGCAAGATACGCAGTATTTT
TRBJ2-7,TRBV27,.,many,CASSPLGPGAAVEQYF,TGTGCCAGCAGCCCCCTCGGGCCAGGGGCGGCGGTCGAGCAGTACTTC
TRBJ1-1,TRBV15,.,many,CATSRDRNTEAFF,TGTGCCACCAGCAGGGACAGGAACACTGAAGCTTTCTTT
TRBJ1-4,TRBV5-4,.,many,CASSSRAGEKLFF,TGTGCCAGCAGCTCCCGGGCAGGTGAAAAACTGTTTTTT
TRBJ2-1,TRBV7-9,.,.,CASSSQLRGPIYNEQFF,TGCGCCAGCAGCTCCCAGCTTCGGGGGCCCATCTACAATGAGCAGTTCTTC
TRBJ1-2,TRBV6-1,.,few,CASSTVVSMRKAYGYTF,TGTGCCAGCAGTACGGTCGTCTCTATGCGAAAGGCCTATGGCTACACCTTC
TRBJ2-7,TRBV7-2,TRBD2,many,CASSSRGTSGYEQYF,TGTGCCAGCAGCTCTCGAGGGACTAGCGGCTACGAGCAGTACTTC
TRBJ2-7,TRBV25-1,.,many,CASSDTTASHEQYF,TGTGCCAGCAGTGATACGACAGCCAGCCACGAGCAGTACTTC
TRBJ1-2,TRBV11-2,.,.,CASSSPVTSRKTYGYAF,TGTGCCAGCAGCAGCCCAGTAACAAGCAGAAAGACCTATGGCTACGCCTTC
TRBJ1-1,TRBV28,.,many,CASSPPAFF,TGTGCCAGCAGTCCCCCCGCTTTCTTT
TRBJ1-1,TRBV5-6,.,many,CASHFLGRAFF,TGTGCCAGCCACTTTTTAGGTAGGGCTTTCTTT
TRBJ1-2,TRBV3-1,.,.,CASSSKITLRKTYGSTF,TGTGCCAGCAGCTCGAAAATCACCCTTCGAAAGACCTATGGCTCCACCTTC
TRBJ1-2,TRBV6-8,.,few,CASSICARSRKTYGYTF,TGTGCCAGCAGTATTTGTGCACGCTCTAGAAAGACCTATGGCTACACCTTC
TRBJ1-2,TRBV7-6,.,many,CASSLVHESRKTYGYTF,TGTGCCAGCAGCCTCGTACATGAATCTCGAAAGACCTATGGCTACACCTTC
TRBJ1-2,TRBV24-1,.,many,CATSDKGTSNYGYTF,TGTGCCACCAGTGACAAGGGGACGAGTAACTATGGCTACACCTTC
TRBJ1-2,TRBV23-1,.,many,CASSRSPLRRKTYGYTF,TGCGCCAGCAGTAGGTCACCGCTACGCAGAAAGACCTATGGCTACACCTTC
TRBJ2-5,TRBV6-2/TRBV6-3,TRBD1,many,CASANPGQGRRETQYF,TGTGCCAGCGCCAATCCGGGACAGGGGAGACGGGAGACCCAGTACTTC
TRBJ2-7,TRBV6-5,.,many,CASSYSSRFAYEQYF,TGTGCCAGCAGTTACTCCTCCCGGTTTGCCTACGAGCAGTACTTC
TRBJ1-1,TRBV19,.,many,CASSISGGEGGEAFF,TGTGCCAGTAGTATATCCGGGGGCGAAGGGGGTGAAGCTTTCTTT
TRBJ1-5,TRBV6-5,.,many,CASSAGTPNGSNQPQHF,TGTGCCAGCAGCGCAGGGACGCCCAACGGGAGCAATCAGCCCCAGCATTTT
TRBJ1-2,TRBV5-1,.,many,CASEYESVRKTYGYTF,TGCGCCAGCGAGTACGAATCGGTTCGAAAGACCTATGGCTACACCTTC
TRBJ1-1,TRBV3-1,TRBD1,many,CASSLRRRGGWNTEAFF,TGTGCCAGCAGCCTCCGCCGGAGAGGGGGCTGGAACACTGAAGCTTTCTTT
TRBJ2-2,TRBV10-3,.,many,CAIEQGGATGELFF,TGTGCCATCGAACAGGGAGGGGCCACCGGGGAGCTGTTTTTT
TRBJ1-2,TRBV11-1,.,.,CASSLAYRAGKTYGYTF,TGTGCCAGCAGCCTCGCGTATAGGGCTGGAAAGACCTATGGCTACACCTTC
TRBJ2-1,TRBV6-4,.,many,CASSDSRRKKGAEQFF,TGTGCCAGCAGTGACTCTAGGAGGAAAAAGGGCGCTGAGCAGTTCTTC
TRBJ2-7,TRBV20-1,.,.,CSAPLSVVEHYF,TGCAGTGCCCCTCTTTCGGTAGTGGAGCATTACTTC
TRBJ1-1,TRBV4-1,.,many,CASSQRGGNTEAFF,TGCGCCAGCAGCCAAAGGGGGGGAAACACTGAAGCTTTCTTT
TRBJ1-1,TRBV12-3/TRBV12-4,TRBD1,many,CASSLAGQVSEAFF,TGTGCCAGCAGTTTAGCGGGACAGGTCTCTGAAGCTTTCTTT
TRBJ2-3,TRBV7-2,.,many,CASSSQQGVTQYF,TGTGCCAGCAGCTCCCAACAGGGTGTTACGCAGTATTTT
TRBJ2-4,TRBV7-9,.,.,CASRSTVDIQYF,TGTGCCAGCAGGTCGACGGTAGACATTCAGTACTTC
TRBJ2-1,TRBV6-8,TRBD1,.,CASSGADRVQFF,TGTGCCAGCAGTGGAGCGGACAGGGTGCAGTTCTTC
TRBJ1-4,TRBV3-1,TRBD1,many,CASSQGQGKRELFF,TGTGCCAGCAGCCAAGGACAGGGTAAGAGGGAACTGTTTTTT
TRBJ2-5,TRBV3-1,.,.,CANSRAIPISFSETQYF,TGTGCCAACAGCAGAGCTATTCCCATTTCTTTCTCTGAGACCCAGTACTTC
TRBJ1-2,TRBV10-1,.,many,CASSSPRRSRKTYGYTF,TGCGCCAGCAGTTCGCCCAGAAGATCGCGAAAGACCTATGGCTACACCTTC
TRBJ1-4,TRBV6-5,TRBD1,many,CASSRDRGGEKLFF,TGTGCCAGCAGCCGGGACAGGGGAGGGGAAAAACTGTTTTTT
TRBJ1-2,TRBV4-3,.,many,CASSDESGRRKTYGYTF,TGCGCCAGCAGCGATGAGTCAGGACGTCGAAAGACCTATGGCTACACCTTC
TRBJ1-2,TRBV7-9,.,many,CASSCGAYHGKTYGYTF,TGTGCCAGCAGCTGTGGGGCATACCATGGAAAGACCTATGGCTACACCTTC
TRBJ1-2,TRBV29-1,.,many,CSVPTAIYGYTF,TGCAGCGTTCCGACAGCGATCTATGGCTACACCTTC
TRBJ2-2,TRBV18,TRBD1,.,CASSEQGANTGELFF,TGTGCCAGCTCCGAACAGGGGGCGAACACCGGGGAGCTGTTTTTT
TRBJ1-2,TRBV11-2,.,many,CASSRLRTSRKTYGYTF,TGTGCCAGCAGCCGGCTGAGAACAAGCAGAAAGACCTATGGCTACACCTTC
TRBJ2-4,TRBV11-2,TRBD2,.,CASSLGGTSGGLMNF,TGTGCCAGCAGCTTAGGGGGGACTAGCGGGGGGCTAATGAACTTC
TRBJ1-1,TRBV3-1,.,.,CASSVDHPISIRTEAFF,TGTGCCAGCAGCGTGGACCATCCCATTTCAATTCGCACTGAAGCTTTCTTT
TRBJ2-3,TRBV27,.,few,CASRSPETDTQYF,TGTGCCAGCAGGTCGCCAGAGACAGATACGCAGTATTTT
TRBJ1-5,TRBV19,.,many,CASSLDLYSNQPQHF,TGTGCCAGTAGCCTCGACCTGTATAGCAATCAGCCCCAGCATTTT
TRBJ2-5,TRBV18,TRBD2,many,CASSPPGGGRLQETQYF,TGTGCCAGCTCACCACCGGGCGGGGGGCGCCTCCAAGAGACCCAGTACTTC